This TCR beta chain was profiled in a study of CD8 T cells in ankylosing spondylitis. Study-wide results and limits: Roughly eight highly homologous variants made up a TCR beta motif, and this motif appeared characteristic of ankylosing spondylitis blood. Disease-associated clonotypes exhibited CD8+ identity and were relatively infrequent in peripheral blood.

This clonotype has at least ten counts. Antigen unknown. TCRdb reprocessed the 5' RACE reads via MiXCR and lists one record per CDR3 protein. This sample carries some 140,000 distinct CDR3 sequences, 7% to 10% of them seen once, and the ten largest clones take under 7.5%. The sequence was obtained from a male donor with ankylosing spondylitis. Sequencing input: synovial fluid, either unsorted or a sorted T cell fraction (not recorded which).

CDR3 protein: CASSLALPGGETQYF. The DNA for the CDR3 is TGTGCCAGCAGCTTAGCGCTCCCGGGGGGGGAGACCCAGTACTTC. The V and J genes are TRBV7-2 and TRBJ2-5; 8 nucleotides align to TRBD2. Germline V gives CDR1 SGHTA, CDR2 FQGNSA. The CDR3 consists of 15 residues. V gave up 0 bases and J gave up 5 bases; unmatched junction bases: 5.